Sequencing of this T cell receptor beta chain was carried out in a study of glioma-infiltrating T cells. Overall study findings and caveats: Tissue and blood shared very few CDR3 sequences. Above-expected tissue-blood divergence occurred in all gliomas, most in low-grade ones.

Amplification of TCR alpha and beta CDR3 regions from RNA used iRepertoire nested multiplex PCR. Using its own MiXCR run on the multiplex PCR reads, TCRdb lists one record per CDR3 protein. The data show around 100,000 distinct CDR3 sequences, about 30% seen once. This clonotype appeared many times. Antigen unknown. The TCR sequence derives from a human donor with low-grade glioma or glioblastoma, undergoing nonglioma brain surgery, or in good health (not recorded which). The sequenced material came from glioma tissue, nonneoplastic brain tissue, or PBMCs (not recorded which).

CDR3 bases: TGCGCCAGCAGCCAAGAAGGACAGGGCGACACTGAAGCTTTCTTT. Protein product: CASSQEGQGDTEAFF. This chain connects TRBV4-3 to TRBJ1-1; TRBD1 aligns across 8 bases. The germline V gene has CDR1 LGHNA and CDR2 YSLEER. Losses at the gene ends were 0 bases for V and 3 bases for J; bases not matched to a gene: 3. The CDR3 covers 15 residues.